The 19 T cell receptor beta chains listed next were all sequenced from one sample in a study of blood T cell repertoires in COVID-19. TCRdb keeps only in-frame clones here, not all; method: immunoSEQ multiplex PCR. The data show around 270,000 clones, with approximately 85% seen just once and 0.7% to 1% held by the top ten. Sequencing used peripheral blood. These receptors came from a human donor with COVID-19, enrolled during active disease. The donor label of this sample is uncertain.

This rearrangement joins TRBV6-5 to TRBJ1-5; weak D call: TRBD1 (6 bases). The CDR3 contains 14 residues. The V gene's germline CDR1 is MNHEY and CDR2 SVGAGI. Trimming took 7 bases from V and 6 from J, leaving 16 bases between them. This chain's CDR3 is CASTPPGGGQPQHF. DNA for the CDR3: TGTGCCAGCACCCCACCGGGGGGCGGTCAGCCCCAGCATTTT.

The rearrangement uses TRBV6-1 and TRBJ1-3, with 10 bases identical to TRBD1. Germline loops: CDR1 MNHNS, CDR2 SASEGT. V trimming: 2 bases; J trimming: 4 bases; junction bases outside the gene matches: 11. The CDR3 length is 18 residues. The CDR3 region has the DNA TGTGCCAGCAGTGAATCAGCTCGGTGGGGACAGGGGGGAAACACCATATATTTT. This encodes CASSESARWGQGGNTIYF.

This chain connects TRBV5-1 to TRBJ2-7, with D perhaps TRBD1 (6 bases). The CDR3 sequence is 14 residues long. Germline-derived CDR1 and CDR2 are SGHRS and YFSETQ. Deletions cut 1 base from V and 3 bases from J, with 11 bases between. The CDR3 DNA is TGCGCCAGCAGCTTGTCCAGGGGACGCTACGAGCAGTACTTC. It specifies CASSLSRGRYEQYF. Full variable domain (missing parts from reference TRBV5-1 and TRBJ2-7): KAGVTQTPRYLIKTRGQQVTLSCSPISGHRSVSWYQQTPGQGLQFLFEYFSETQRNKGNFPGRFSGRQFSNSRSEMNVSTLELGDSALYLCASSLSRGRYEQYFGPGTRLTVT.

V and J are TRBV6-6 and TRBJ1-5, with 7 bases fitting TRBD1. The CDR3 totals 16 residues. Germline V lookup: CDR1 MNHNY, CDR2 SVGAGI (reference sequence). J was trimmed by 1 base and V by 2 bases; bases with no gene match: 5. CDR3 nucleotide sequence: TGTGCCAGCAGTTACAGGGGGCTCGGGAGCAATCAGCCCCAGCATTTT. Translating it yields CASSYRGLGSNQPQHF.

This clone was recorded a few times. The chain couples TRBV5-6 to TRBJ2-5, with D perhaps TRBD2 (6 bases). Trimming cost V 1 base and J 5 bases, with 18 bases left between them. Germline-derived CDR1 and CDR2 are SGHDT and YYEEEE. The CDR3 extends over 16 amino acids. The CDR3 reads CASSLIATRGSETQYF. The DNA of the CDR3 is TGTGCCAGCAGCTTGATTGCGACTAGAGGGTCGGAGACCCAGTACTTC.

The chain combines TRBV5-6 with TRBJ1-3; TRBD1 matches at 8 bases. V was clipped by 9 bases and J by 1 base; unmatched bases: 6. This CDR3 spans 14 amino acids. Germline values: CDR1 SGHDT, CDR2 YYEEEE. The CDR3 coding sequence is TGTGCCACCCAGCAGGGGGCGTCTGGAAACACCATATATTTT. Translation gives CATQQGASGNTIYF.

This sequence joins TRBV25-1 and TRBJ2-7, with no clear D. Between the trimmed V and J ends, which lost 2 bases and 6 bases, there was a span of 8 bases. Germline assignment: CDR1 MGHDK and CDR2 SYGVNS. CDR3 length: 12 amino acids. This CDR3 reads CASSEGLSEQYF. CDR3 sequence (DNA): TGTGCCAGCAGTGAAGGGCTCTCCGAGCAGTACTTC.

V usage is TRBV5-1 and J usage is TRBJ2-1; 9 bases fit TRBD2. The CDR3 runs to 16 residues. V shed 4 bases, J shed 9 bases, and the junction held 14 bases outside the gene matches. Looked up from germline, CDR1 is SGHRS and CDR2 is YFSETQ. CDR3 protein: CASSPAGSGSYSEQFF. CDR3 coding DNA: TGCGCCAGCAGCCCGGCGGGTAGCGGGAGCTATAGTGAGCAGTTCTTC.

The CDR3 reads CASSIFSGVGTEAFF. In DNA, the CDR3 is TGTGCCAGTAGTATCTTCTCGGGGGTGGGGACTGAAGCTTTCTTT. The chain carries TRBV19 and TRBJ1-1; maybe TRBD1 (5 bases). V was shortened by 3 bases and J by 5 bases, with 16 bases between the two germline ends. Germline CDR1 is LNHDA and CDR2 is SQIVND (reference sequence). The CDR3 sequence is 15 residues long.

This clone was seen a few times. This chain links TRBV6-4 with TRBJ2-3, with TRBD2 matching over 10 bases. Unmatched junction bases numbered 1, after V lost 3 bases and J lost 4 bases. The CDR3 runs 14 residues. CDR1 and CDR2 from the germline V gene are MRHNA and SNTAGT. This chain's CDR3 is CASSEAGGADTQYF. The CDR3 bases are TGTGCCAGCAGTGAAGCGGGAGGGGCAGATACGCAGTATTTT.

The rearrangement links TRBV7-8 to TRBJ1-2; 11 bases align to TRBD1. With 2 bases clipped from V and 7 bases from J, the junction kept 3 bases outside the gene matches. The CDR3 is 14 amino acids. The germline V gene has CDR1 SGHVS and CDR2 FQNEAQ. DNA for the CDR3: TGTGCCAGCAGCTTAAGGGGACAGGGGGGTGGCTACACCTTC. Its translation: CASSLRGQGGGYTF.

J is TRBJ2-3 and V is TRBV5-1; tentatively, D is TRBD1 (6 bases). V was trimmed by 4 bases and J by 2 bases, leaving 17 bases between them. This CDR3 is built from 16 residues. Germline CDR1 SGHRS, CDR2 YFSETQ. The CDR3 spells CASSTGTLPSTDTQYF. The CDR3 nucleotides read TGCGCCAGCAGCACCGGGACACTACCCTCCACAGATACGCAGTATTTT.

CDR3 in amino acids: CASRFSSGSVGYEQYF. The CDR3 DNA reads TGTGCCAGCAGGTTTTCTAGCGGGAGTGTAGGGTACGAGCAGTACTTC. The chain uses TRBV27 and TRBJ2-7; 10 bases fit TRBD2. V lost 6 bases and J lost 4; bases outside the gene matches: 12. Germline V CDR1 and CDR2: MNHEY, SMNVEV (reference sequence). The CDR3 loop spans 16 amino acids.

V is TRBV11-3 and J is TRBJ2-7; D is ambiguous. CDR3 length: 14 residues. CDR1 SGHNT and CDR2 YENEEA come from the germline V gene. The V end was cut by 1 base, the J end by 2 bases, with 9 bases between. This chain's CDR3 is CASSLGAGTYEQYF. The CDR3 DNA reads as TGTGCCAGCAGCTTAGGGGCAGGAACCTACGAGCAGTACTTC.

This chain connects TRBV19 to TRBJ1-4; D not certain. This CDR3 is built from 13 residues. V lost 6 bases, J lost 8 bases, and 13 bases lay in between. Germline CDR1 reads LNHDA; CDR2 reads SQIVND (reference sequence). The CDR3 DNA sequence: TGTGCCAGTAGGGATGACACTGGCGAAAAACTGTTTTTT. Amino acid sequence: CASRDDTGEKLFF.

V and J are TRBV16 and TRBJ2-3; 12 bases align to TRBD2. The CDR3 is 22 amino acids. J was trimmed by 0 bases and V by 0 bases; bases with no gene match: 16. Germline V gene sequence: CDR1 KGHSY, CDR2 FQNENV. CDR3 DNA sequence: TGTGCCAGCAGCCAATCGCTGGTTGGGACTAGCGGGCTTCCCACTAGCACAGATACGCAGTATTTT. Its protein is CASSQSLVGTSGLPTSTDTQYF.

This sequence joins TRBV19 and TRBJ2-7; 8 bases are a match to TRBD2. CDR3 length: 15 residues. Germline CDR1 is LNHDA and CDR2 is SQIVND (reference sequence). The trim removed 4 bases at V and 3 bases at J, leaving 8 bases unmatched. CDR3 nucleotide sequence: TGTGCCAGTAGTACCCAACTAGCGGCCCACTACGAGCAGTACTTC. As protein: CASSTQLAAHYEQYF.

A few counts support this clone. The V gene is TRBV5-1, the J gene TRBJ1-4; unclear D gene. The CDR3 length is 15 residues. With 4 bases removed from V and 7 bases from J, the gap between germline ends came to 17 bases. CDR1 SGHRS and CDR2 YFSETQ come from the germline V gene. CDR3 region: CASSLRPPEGEKLFF. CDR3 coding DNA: TGCGCCAGCAGCCTTAGACCCCCGGAGGGTGAAAAACTGTTTTTT.

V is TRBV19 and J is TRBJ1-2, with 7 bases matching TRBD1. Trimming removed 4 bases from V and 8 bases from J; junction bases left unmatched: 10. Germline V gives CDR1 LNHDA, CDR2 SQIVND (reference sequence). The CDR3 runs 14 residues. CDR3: CASSRIGTESGYTF. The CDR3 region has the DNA TGTGCCAGTAGTAGGATCGGGACAGAATCCGGCTACACCTTC.